The present T cell receptor beta chain was sequenced within a study of blood T cell repertoires in COVID-19. Study overall: The United States, Italy and Spain supplied acute and convalescent COVID-19 samples.

The trim removed 5 bases at V and 8 bases at J, leaving 9 bases unmatched. This CDR3 is built from 15 residues. Germline V gene data show CDR1 as MNHEY and CDR2 as SVGAGI. TCRdb keeps only in-frame clones here, not all; method: immunoSEQ multiplex PCR. The table shows approximately 120,000 clones, with roughly 74% occurring only once. The TCR originated in a man older than 75 with COVID-19, enrolled during active disease. The chain employs TRBV6-5 and TRBJ2-1; TRBD1 agrees at 10 bases. Material: peripheral blood. CDR3 protein: CASSLRDRGWDEQFF. In nucleotides, the CDR3 is TGTGCCAGCAGTCTCCGGGACAGGGGTTGGGATGAGCAGTTCTTC.